Shown below are 3 T cell receptor beta chains from a single sample sequenced in a study of blood T cells in healthy people across ages. PCR was performed a second time for about 7 to 11 cycles using a sample-barcoded 5' primer and a J-beta primer mix. TCRdb independently ran MiXCR on the 5' RACE reads; one entry per CDR3 protein. Of around 600,000 distinct CDR3 sequences listed, roughly 48% are singletons. Sequencing input: blood. Receptors originate from a man of 80 years or more in good health.

The rearrangement links TRBV7-2 to TRBJ2-7; D is undetermined. Germline CDR1 and CDR2: SGHTA and FQGNSA. V was trimmed by 0 bases and J by 0 bases, leaving 12 bases between them. The CDR3 is 16 residues long. In DNA, the CDR3 is TGTGCCAGCAGCTTAGCCCCAGGCGAACCCTCCTACGAGCAGTACTTC. Translation: CASSLAPGEPSYEQYF.

This chain uses TRBV15 with TRBJ2-1; 8 bases agree with TRBD1. The CDR3 has 16 amino acids. V gave up 2 bases and J gave up 9 bases; unmatched junction bases: 12. The germline CDR1 and CDR2 sequences are LNHNV and YYDKDF (reference sequence). In nucleotides, the CDR3 is TGTGCCACCAGCAGATCCCAGGGGGCTAGGGTCGGTGAGCAGTTCTTC. Its protein product is CATSRSQGARVGEQFF. The entire variable domain, with the rest obtained from reference TRBV15 and TRBJ2-1, is as follows: DAMVIQNPRYQVTQFGKPVTLSCSQTLNHNVMYWYQQKSSQAPKLLFHYYDKDFNNEADTPDNFQSRRPNTSFCFLDIRSPGLGDTAMYLCATSRSQGARVGEQFFGPGTRLTVL.

The V gene is TRBV11-2, the J gene TRBJ2-1, with 9 bases aligning to TRBD2. The junction had 9 bases not matched to a gene; V was cut back by 5 bases and J by 4 bases. Germline loops: CDR1 SGHAT, CDR2 FQNNGV. The CDR3 is 16 residues long. As DNA, the CDR3 is TGTGCCAGCAGCCCCTTAGGGCTAGCGGGGTACAATGAGCAGTTCTTC. It yields the protein CASSPLGLAGYNEQFF.